The rows below give T cell receptor beta chains drawn from one sample of a study of vaccination effects on CD4 cells after COVID-19. Produced via immunoSEQ multiplex PCR; TCRdb's table is partial and in-frame only. Of 35,000 to 55,000 clones listed, under 80% are singletons. No antigens are known for them. Here the sequenced sample was CD4+ T cells from PBMCs cultured with a peptide pool, taken before COVID-19 vaccination. Source of these receptors: a human donor who had a prior SARS-CoV-2 infection. Both conserved end residues are part of each CDR3. D genes are given only for firm matches. Expanded clones are given a class, and other clones once, few, many or no size at all.

>15|TRBV5-1|.|TRBJ2-7|.
TGCGCCAGCAGCTTGACATCGGGGCAGGGAAACGAGCAGTACTTC
CASSLTSGQGNEQYF
>14|TRBV4-1|.|TRBJ1-1|once
TGCGCCAGCAGCCCTCGAAGGACCAGGGATGAAGCTTTCTTT
CASSPRRTRDEAFF
>16|TRBV7-2|TRBD2|TRBJ2-1|.
TGTGCCAGCAGCTTAGAGGCGCGGGGGGGGTACAATGAGCAGTTCTTC
CASSLEARGGYNEQFF
>15|TRBV19|TRBD1|TRBJ1-5|.
TGTGCCAGTAGTATAGACGACAGGGGCAATCAGCCCCAGCATTTT
CASSIDDRGNQPQHF
>14|TRBV7-9|.|TRBJ2-3|once
TGTGCCAGCAGCCCCGAGGGACTCGCGGATACGCAGTATTTT
CASSPEGLADTQYF
>11|TRBV30|.|TRBJ2-5|.
TGTGCCTGGAGTGGAGGAGAGACCCAGTACTTC
CAWSGGETQYF
>14|TRBV7-2|.|TRBJ2-7|.
TGTGCCAGCAGCTTGGTGGGGGCGGCGACCGAGCAGTACTTC
CASSLVGAATEQYF
>12|TRBV5-1|.|TRBJ2-5|.
TGCGCCAGCAGCTTGCCCCAAGAGACCCAGTACTTC
CASSLPQETQYF
>18|TRBV19|.|TRBJ2-6|.
TGTGCCAGTAGTATTTCGGGGAATCCCAGCTCTGGGGCCAACGTCCTGACTTTC
CASSISGNPSSGANVLTF
>13|TRBV6-5|.|TRBJ2-7|few
TGTGCCAGCACCAAACCCGGAGGCTACGAGCAGTACTTC
CASTKPGGYEQYF
>15|TRBV7-9|.|TRBJ2-7|.
TGTGCCAGCGTACGGGGAGCGTCGACAGCCTACGAGCAGTACTTC
CASVRGASTAYEQYF
>14|TRBV20-1|TRBD2|TRBJ2-7|.
TGCAGTGCTAGTCTTCTTAGCGGGGGCTACGAGCAGTACTTC
CSASLLSGGYEQYF
>15|TRBV18|TRBD2|TRBJ2-5|.
TGTGCCAGCTCACCATCCGGACGGGGGGAAGAGACCCAGTACTTC
CASSPSGRGEETQYF
>15|TRBV5-8|.|TRBJ1-4|.
TGTGCCAGCAGCTTGGAAGGGGCCTCCTCTGAAAAACTGTTTTTT
CASSLEGASSEKLFF
>14|TRBV2|.|TRBJ2-2|.
TGTGCCAGCAGCAGAGGGGGGAACACCGGGGAGCTGTTTTTT
CASSRGGNTGELFF
>14|TRBV25-1|TRBD1|TRBJ2-7|.
TGTGCCAGCAGTGTCCGGGACAGACCCTACGAGCAGTACTTC
CASSVRDRPYEQYF
>17|TRBV4-2|.|TRBJ1-2|.
TGTGCCAGCAGCCATGACGTGATGGGGCAGGTGATCTATGGCTACACCTTC
CASSHDVMGQVIYGYTF
>14|TRBV5-1|.|TRBJ2-7|.
TGCGCCAGCCGCCGGGGGACCGCCGCCTACGAGCAGTACTTC
CASRRGTAAYEQYF
>14|TRBV7-2|.|TRBJ2-3|.
TGTGCCAGCACCTCGGGACCGGGCCCTGATACGCAGTATTTT
CASTSGPGPDTQYF
>16|TRBV30|TRBD1|TRBJ2-4|large
TGTGCCTGGAGCACCGGACAGGGTCTTGCCAAAAACATTCAGTACTTC
CAWSTGQGLAKNIQYF
>15|TRBV3-1/TRBV3-2|.|TRBJ1-1|few
TGTGCCAGCAGCCGAGGTGGACAGATGAACACTGAAGCTTTCTTT
CASSRGGQMNTEAFF
>17|TRBV30|.|TRBJ2-7|.
TGTGCCTGGAGTTCGCCAGCACAGGGTAAATTTTACTACGAGCAGTACTTC
CAWSSPAQGKFYYEQYF
>19|TRBV15|.|TRBJ1-1|.
TGTGCCACCAGCCGACAGTGGGGGGTGAAGGGCCCTTCGGGCACTGAAGCTTTCTTT
CATSRQWGVKGPSGTEAFF
>14|TRBV5-1|.|TRBJ1-1|.
TGCGCCAGCAGCTTCATCGGTCAGGGTACTGAAGCTTTCTTT
CASSFIGQGTEAFF
>13|TRBV6-5|.|TRBJ2-3|.
TGTGCCAGTGCCGATCGCTACACAGATACGCAGTATTTT
CASADRYTDTQYF